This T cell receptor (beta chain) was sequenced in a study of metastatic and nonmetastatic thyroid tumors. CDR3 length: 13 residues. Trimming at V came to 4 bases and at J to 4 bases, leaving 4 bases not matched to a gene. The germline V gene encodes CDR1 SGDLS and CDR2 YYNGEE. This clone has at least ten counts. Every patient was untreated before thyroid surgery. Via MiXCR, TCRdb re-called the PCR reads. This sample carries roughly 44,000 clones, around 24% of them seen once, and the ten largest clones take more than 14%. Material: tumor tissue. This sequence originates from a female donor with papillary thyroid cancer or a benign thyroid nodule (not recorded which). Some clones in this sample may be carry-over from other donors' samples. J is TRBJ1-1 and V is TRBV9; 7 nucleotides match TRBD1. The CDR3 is CASSLDRVTEAFF. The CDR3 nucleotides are TGTGCCAGCAGCCTAGACAGGGTCACTGAAGCTTTCTTT.